This record concerns one T cell receptor (beta chain) sequence. The data belong to a study of control samples from healthy donors and cancer patients. The CDR3 totals 12 residues. CDR1 is GTSNPN, CDR2 SVGIG, per germline (reference sequence). V lost 0 bases to trimming and J lost 2 bases, with 4 bases between them. Here immunoSEQ multiplex PCR was the method, and the copy in TCRdb shows in-frame clones only, minus some. The sample records just over 150,000 clones, about 90% being singletons. The TCR originated in a man younger than 40 in good health. This chain connects TRBV30 to TRBJ2-5; D gene ambiguous. Sequenced material: blood. The CDR3 coding sequence is TGTGCCTGGAGTGTACCACAAGAGACCCAGTACTTC. Its protein is CAWSVPQETQYF.